The 15 T cell receptor beta chains below all came from one sample that was sequenced in a study of cytomegalovirus exposure and HLA in healthy donors. Primers: 60 Vbeta forward and 13 Jbeta reverse. Data came from immunoSEQ multiplex PCR; TCRdb stores just in-frame clones and leaves some out. This sample has about 160,000 clones; about 75% occur once, and the top ten carry approximately 2%. The sample comprised PBMCs. These receptors all come from a female donor in good health and CMV-seronegative.

The rearrangement uses TRBV5-1 and TRBJ2-1; D not resolved. This CDR3 is 16 amino acids long. CDR1 and CDR2 (germline): SGHRS, YFSETQ. V gave up 0 bases and J gave up 1 base, with 11 bases separating them. CDR3 DNA sequence: TGCGCCAGCAGCTTGGTTAGGAAGGAGTCCTACAATGAGCAGTTCTTC. Its protein product is CASSLVRKESYNEQFF.

This clone appeared a few times. V is TRBV5-1 and J is TRBJ1-4, with 8 bases fitting TRBD1. The germline V gene encodes CDR1 SGHRS and CDR2 YFSETQ. The length of the CDR3 is 15 residues. V was clipped by 4 bases and J by 7 bases; unmatched bases: 9. This chain's CDR3 is CASSTGQGWTEKLFF. The CDR3 DNA is TGCGCCAGCAGCACAGGACAGGGTTGGACTGAAAAACTGTTTTTT. Drawing the rest from reference TRBV5-1 and TRBJ1-4, the complete variable domain is KAGVTQTPRYLIKTRGQQVTLSCSPISGHRSVSWYQQTPGQGLQFLFEYFSETQRNKGNFPGRFSGRQFSNSRSEMNVSTLELGDSALYLCASSTGQGWTEKLFFGSGTQLSVL.

This chain joins TRBV6-1 and TRBJ2-7; 9 bases fit TRBD2. This CDR3 comprises 15 residues. With V trimmed by 7 bases and J by 6 bases, 13 bases remained unmatched. The germline V gene encodes CDR1 MNHNS and CDR2 SASEGT. The CDR3 reads CASMGGAGGPGEQYF. Written as DNA, the CDR3 is TGTGCCAGCATGGGAGGAGCGGGAGGACCGGGCGAGCAGTACTTC.

This CDR3 is CAWSEGGTHEQFF. The CDR3 coding sequence is TGTGCCTGGAGTGAGGGGGGGACCCATGAGCAGTTCTTC. The chain links TRBV30 to TRBJ2-1; D is possibly TRBD2 (7 bases). The CDR3 covers 13 residues. Germline V gene sequence: CDR1 GTSNPN, CDR2 SVGIG (reference sequence). The V gene lost 1 base and the J gene lost 8 bases, with 12 bases spanning the gap.

DNA of the CDR3: TGTGCCAGCAGCTTAGGTAGCTTGTCCTACAATGAGCAGTTCTTC. Its translation: CASSLGSLSYNEQFF. V and J are TRBV11-2 and TRBJ2-1; D remains ambiguous. Germline V gives CDR1 SGHAT, CDR2 FQNNGV. The CDR3 has 15 residues. Between the trimmed V and J ends, which lost 1 base and 1 base, there was a span of 8 bases.

The V and J genes are TRBV4-2 and TRBJ2-7; D is possibly TRBD1 (5 bases). V gave up 1 base and J gave up 2 bases, with 18 bases separating them. The CDR3 is 17 residues long. Per the germline V gene, CDR1 is LGHNA and CDR2 is YNFKEQ. The CDR3 spells CASSQGWTLTSTYEQYF. For the CDR3, the DNA is TGTGCCAGCAGCCAAGGGTGGACATTGACTTCGACCTACGAGCAGTACTTC.

For the CDR3, the DNA is TGTGCCAGCAGCTTTAGGACATATACTAACTATGGCTACACCTTC. Amino acid sequence: CASSFRTYTNYGYTF. The V gene is TRBV12-1, the J gene TRBJ1-2; the tabulated D call, TRBD1, remains unverified against the DNA. TRBV12-1 is a pseudogene. This CDR3 comprises 15 residues.

The V and J genes are TRBV28 and TRBJ1-3, with 10 bases aligning to TRBD1. Per the germline V gene, CDR1 is MDHEN and CDR2 is SYDVKM. V shed 3 bases and J 5 bases; nucleotides not matched to a gene: 7. The CDR3 totals 16 residues. The CDR3 here is CASSFPGTGARNTIYF. The CDR3 coding sequence is TGTGCCAGCAGTTTCCCCGGGACAGGGGCAAGAAACACCATATATTTT.

This chain uses TRBV7-2 with TRBJ1-6; D call uncertain. V shed 3 bases and J shed 4 bases, with 4 bases lying between them. This CDR3 comprises 13 residues. Germline CDR1 reads SGHTA; CDR2 reads FQGNSA. As DNA, the CDR3 is TGTGCCAGCAGCTTCCCTTATAATTCACCCCTCCACTTT. Protein sequence: CASSFPYNSPLHF.

This clone was seen just once. The chain has TRBV7-7 and TRBJ2-7; 9 positions agree with TRBD2. V lost 5 bases and J lost 0; bases outside the gene matches: 5. The length of the CDR3 is 15 residues. The germline CDR1 and CDR2 sequences are SSHAT and FNYEAQ (reference sequence). CDR3 in DNA: TGTGCCAGCAGCCCTGGACTAGCGAACTCCTACGAGCAGTACTTC. Protein: CASSPGLANSYEQYF.

V gene TRBV11-2 combines with J gene TRBJ1-2; no definite D call. CDR3 size: 14 residues. Germline-derived CDR1 and CDR2 are SGHAT and FQNNGV. Trimming shortened V by 8 bases and J by 5 bases, and 18 bases separated the two germline ends. The CDR3 DNA is TGTGCCAGCGAACCCGCTCGGACGGGATATGGCTACACCTTC. Protein sequence: CASEPARTGYGYTF.

V gene TRBV2 combines with J gene TRBJ2-7; 7 bases agree with TRBD1. The CDR3 consists of 14 residues. With 2 bases clipped from V and 3 bases from J, the junction kept 4 bases outside the gene matches. Germline assignment: CDR1 SNHLY and CDR2 FYNNEI. The CDR3 reads CASSEQGVDYEQYF. DNA for the CDR3: TGTGCCAGCAGTGAACAGGGGGTTGACTACGAGCAGTACTTC.

This chain links TRBV5-1 with TRBJ2-7, with 8 nucleotides matching TRBD2. Germline assignment: CDR1 SGHRS and CDR2 YFSETQ. The junction had 8 bases not matched to a gene; V was cut back by 2 bases and J by 7 bases. This CDR3 is 14 amino acids long. DNA of the CDR3: TGCGCCAGCAGCTTTACTAGCGGATCTATAGAGCAGTACTTC. Translating gives CASSFTSGSIEQYF. Drawing the rest from reference TRBV5-1 and TRBJ2-7, the complete variable domain is KAGVTQTPRYLIKTRGQQVTLSCSPISGHRSVSWYQQTPGQGLQFLFEYFSETQRNKGNFPGRFSGRQFSNSRSEMNVSTLELGDSALYLCASSFTSGSIEQYFGPGTRLTVT.

The chain couples TRBV9 to TRBJ1-1, with D perhaps TRBD1 (6 bases). The CDR3 runs to 14 residues. CDR1 and CDR2 from the germline V gene are SGDLS and YYNGEE. Trimming shortened V by 3 bases and J by 6 bases, and 15 bases separated the two germline ends. The CDR3 sequence is CASSARTGSPEAFF. The CDR3 DNA sequence: TGTGCCAGCAGCGCCAGAACAGGGAGCCCTGAAGCTTTCTTT.

This chain uses TRBV6-6 with TRBJ1-2; 7 nucleotides match TRBD1. The V gene's germline CDR1 is MNHNY and CDR2 SVGAGI (reference sequence). The ends lost 4 bases at V and 5 bases at J; junction bases unmatched: 10. The CDR3 is made up of 15 amino acids. The CDR3 region has the DNA TGTGCCAGCAGTTCTGGTCAGGGGGTCCATTATGGCTACACCTTC. Its protein is CASSSGQGVHYGYTF.